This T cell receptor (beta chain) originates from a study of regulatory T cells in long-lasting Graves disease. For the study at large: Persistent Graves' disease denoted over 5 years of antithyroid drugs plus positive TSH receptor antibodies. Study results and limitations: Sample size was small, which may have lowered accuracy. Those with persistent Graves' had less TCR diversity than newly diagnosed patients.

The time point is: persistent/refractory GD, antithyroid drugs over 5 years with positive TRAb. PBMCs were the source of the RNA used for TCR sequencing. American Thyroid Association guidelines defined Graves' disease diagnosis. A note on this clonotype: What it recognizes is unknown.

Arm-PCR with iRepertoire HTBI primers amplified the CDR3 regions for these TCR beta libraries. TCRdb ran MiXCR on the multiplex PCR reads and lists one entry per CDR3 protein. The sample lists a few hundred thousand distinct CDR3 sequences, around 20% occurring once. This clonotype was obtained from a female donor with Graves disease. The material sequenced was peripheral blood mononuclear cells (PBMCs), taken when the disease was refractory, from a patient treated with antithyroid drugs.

For the CDR3, the DNA is TGTGCCTGGAGTTCGACCCCTACTGAAGCTTTCTTT. Its translation is CAWSSTPTEAFF. The V gene is TRBV30, the J gene TRBJ1-1; D remains ambiguous. The CDR3 is 12 residues long. Germline CDR1 reads GTSNPN; CDR2 reads SVGIG (reference sequence). V was clipped by 2 bases and J by 5 bases, with 9 bases between them.